This TCR beta chain was documented in a study of regulatory T cells in long-lasting Graves disease. For the study at large: Newly diagnosed Graves' patients had under 3 months of antithyroid drugs.

V was clipped by 5 bases and J by 2 bases, with 14 bases between them. The germline CDR1 and CDR2 sequences are MNHNS and SASEGT. The CDR3 sequence is 15 residues long. Time point: newly diagnosed GD, antithyroid drugs for less than 3 months. The TCR library was made from RNA extracted from PBMCs. Arm-PCR of CDR3 regions and iRepertoire HTBI primers were used to build TCR beta libraries. MiXCR, applied by TCRdb to the multiplex PCR reads, yields one record per CDR3 protein. The sample shows about 540,000 distinct CDR3 sequences, approximately 13% of them seen only once. These sequences were also reported in another study, on T cells in Graves' hyperthyroidism and ophthalmopathy.

V gene TRBV6-1 combines with J gene TRBJ2-3; D perhaps matches TRBD2 (6 bases). This receptor was identified in a man aged 25-45 years with Graves disease. The sample in question was peripheral blood mononuclear cells (PBMCs), obtained at new diagnosis, from a patient treated with antithyroid drugs. The CDR3 protein is CASSMPGLPTDTQYF. The CDR3 DNA reads as TGTGCCAGCAGTATGCCGGGACTTCCCACAGATACGCAGTATTTT.